This record covers a single TCR beta chain. The CDR3 loop spans 15 amino acids. Germline trimming cut 1 base from V and 5 bases from J; bases unmatched to any gene: 5. Germline CDR1 SGHTA, CDR2 FQGNSA. Methods used by the authors: Amplification of reference gene primers provided the estimated nucleated cell counts. Generated by immunoSEQ multiplex PCR, the TCRdb table keeps only in-frame clones and is missing some. V and J calls and clone size are copied from that table; D and trimming were computed from the DNA. The sample has over 25,000 clones, 91% seen once; the top ten hold about 15%. The sample belongs to a study of blood T cell repertoires in COVID-19. Overall study context: COVID-19 samples collected from the United States, Italy and Spain covered acute and convalescent phases. The analysed material was cDNA or gDNA that came from T cells, B-cell-depleted T cells, or PBMCs.

The TCR was taken from a human donor with active COVID-19. The donor label of this sample is uncertain. This sequence joins TRBV7-2 and TRBJ2-5; 9 bases map to TRBD2. The specimen sequenced was peripheral blood. CDR3 sequence: CASSLDGTSKETQYF. The CDR3 nucleotides read TGTGCCAGCAGCTTAGACGGGACTAGCAAGGAGACCCAGTACTTC.